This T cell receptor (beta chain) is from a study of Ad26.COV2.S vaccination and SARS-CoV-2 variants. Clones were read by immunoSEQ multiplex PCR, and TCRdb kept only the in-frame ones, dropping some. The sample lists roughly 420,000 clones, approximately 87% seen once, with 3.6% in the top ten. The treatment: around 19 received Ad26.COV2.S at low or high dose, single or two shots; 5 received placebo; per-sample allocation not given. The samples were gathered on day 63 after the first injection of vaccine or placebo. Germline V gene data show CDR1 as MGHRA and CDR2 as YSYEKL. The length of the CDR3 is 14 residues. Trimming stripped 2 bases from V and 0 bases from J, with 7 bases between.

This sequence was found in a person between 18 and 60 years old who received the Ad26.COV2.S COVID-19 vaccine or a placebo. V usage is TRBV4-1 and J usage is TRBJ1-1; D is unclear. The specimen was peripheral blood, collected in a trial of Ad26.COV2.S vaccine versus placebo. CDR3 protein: CASSQTAMNTEAFF. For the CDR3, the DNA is TGCGCCAGCAGCCAAACAGCCATGAACACTGAAGCTTTCTTT.